This T cell receptor beta chain was identified in a study of T cell responses to AZD1222 COVID-19 vaccine. Overall study findings and caveats: The peak T cell response came first, and repertoires were sampled only after it.

Sequenced by immunoSEQ multiplex PCR; TCRdb stores in-frame clones only, minus some. The profile shows around 130,000 clones, approximately 85% of them singletons. Comments on this clone: The antigen is not known.

Germline CDR1 and CDR2: SGHTA and FQGNSA. Trimming left V 5 bases short and J 4 bases short, with 21 bases between. This CDR3 spans 17 amino acids. Sequenced material: peripheral blood, taken on day 0 of AZD1222 vaccination. V usage is TRBV7-2 and J usage is TRBJ1-3; TRBD1 is a possible D gene (5 bases). The sequence came from an adult in good health. The CDR3 spells CASSLQPGPPAGNTIYF. In DNA, the CDR3 is TGTGCCAGCAGCCTCCAACCGGGACCCCCGGCCGGAAACACCATATATTTT.